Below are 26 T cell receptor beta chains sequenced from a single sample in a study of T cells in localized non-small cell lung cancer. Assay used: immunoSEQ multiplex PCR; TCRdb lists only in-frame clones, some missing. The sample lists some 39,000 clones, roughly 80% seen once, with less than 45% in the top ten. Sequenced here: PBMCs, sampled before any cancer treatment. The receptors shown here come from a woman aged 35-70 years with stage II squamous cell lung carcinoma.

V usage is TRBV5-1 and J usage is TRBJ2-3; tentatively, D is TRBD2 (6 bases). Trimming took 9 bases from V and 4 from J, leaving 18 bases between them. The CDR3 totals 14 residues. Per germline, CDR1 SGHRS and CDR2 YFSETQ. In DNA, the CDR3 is TGCGCCACCAAAAGGGCTAGCGAGGCAGATACGCAGTATTTT. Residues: CATKRASEADTQYF.

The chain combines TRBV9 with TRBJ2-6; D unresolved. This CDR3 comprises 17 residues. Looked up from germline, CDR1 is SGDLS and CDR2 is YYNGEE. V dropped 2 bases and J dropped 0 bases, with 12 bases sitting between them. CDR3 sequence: CASSVSIPNSGANVLTF. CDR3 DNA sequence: TGTGCCAGCAGCGTTTCCATCCCCAACTCTGGGGCCAACGTCCTGACTTTC.

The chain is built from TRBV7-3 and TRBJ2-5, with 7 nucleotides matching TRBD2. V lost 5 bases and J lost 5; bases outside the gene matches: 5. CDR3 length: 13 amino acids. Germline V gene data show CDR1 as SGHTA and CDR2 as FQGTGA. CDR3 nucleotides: TGTGCCAGCAGCCCCGGGGGGACGGAGACCCAGTACTTC. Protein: CASSPGGTETQYF.

CDR3 in amino acids: CASSLTGVTGELFF. Here the CDR3 DNA reads TGTGCCAGCAGCTTGACAGGGGTGACCGGGGAGCTGTTTTTT. V is TRBV5-5 and J is TRBJ2-2, with 7 nucleotides matching TRBD1. This CDR3 contains 14 residues. The V segment lost 1 base and the J segment 5 bases; nucleotides outside the gene matches: 2. Germline values: CDR1 SGHKS, CDR2 YYEKEE (reference sequence).

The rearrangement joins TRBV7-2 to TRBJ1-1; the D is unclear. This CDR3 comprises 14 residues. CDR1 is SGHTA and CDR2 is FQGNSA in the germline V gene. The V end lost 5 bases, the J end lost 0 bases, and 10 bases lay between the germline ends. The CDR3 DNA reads TGTGCCAGCAGCCCACACCATATGAACACTGAAGCTTTCTTT. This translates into CASSPHHMNTEAFF.

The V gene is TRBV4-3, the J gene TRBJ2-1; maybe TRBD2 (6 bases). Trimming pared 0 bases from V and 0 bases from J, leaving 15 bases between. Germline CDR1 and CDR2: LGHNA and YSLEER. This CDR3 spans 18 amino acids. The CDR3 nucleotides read TGCGCCAGCAGCCAAGATTATCGGAGGGAACTCTCCTACAATGAGCAGTTCTTC. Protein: CASSQDYRRELSYNEQFF.

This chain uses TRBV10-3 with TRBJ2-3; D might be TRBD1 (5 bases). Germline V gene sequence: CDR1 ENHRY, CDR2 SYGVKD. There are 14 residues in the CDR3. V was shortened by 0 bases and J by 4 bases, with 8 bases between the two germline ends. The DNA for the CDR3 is TGTGCCATCAGTGAGTCCGTAGGGGCAGATACGCAGTATTTT. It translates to CAISESVGADTQYF.

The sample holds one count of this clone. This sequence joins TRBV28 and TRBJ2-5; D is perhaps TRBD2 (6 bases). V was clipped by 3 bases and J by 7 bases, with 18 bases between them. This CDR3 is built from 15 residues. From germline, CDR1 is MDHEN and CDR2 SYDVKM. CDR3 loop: CASSFLPSLGGTQYF. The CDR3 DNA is TGTGCCAGCAGTTTTCTCCCCTCGCTGGGAGGGACCCAGTACTTC.

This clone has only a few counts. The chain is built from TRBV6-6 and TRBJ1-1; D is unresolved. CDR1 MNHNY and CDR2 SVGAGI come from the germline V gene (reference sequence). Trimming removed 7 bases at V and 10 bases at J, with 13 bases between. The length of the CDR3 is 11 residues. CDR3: CASIDETGAFF. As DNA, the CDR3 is TGTGCCAGCATCGACGAGACGGGAGCTTTCTTT.

In DNA, the CDR3 is TGTGCCAGCAGTTCTTATAGCCTGAACACTGAAGCTTTCTTT. Encoded protein: CASSSYSLNTEAFF. The chain is built from TRBV6-5 and TRBJ1-1; D call uncertain. The ends were cut back, 4 bases at V and 0 bases at J, with 9 bases in the middle. CDR1 MNHEY and CDR2 SVGAGI come from the germline V gene. This CDR3 is built from 14 residues.

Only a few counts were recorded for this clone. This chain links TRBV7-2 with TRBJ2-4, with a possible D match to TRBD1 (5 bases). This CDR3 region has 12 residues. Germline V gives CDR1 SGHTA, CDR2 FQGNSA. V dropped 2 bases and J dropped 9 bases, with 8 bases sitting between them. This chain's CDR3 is CASSLPGFIQYF. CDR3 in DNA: TGTGCCAGCAGCTTACCAGGGTTCATTCAGTACTTC.

Here the CDR3 DNA reads TGTGCCAGCAGCCAAGATACTTCCCTGAAGCCCCAGCATTTT. This translates into CASSQDTSLKPQHF. V and J are TRBV4-2 and TRBJ1-5; no reliable D call. CDR1 and CDR2 from the germline V gene are LGHNA and YNFKEQ. This CDR3 is built from 14 residues. Trimming took 0 bases from V and 8 from J, leaving 11 bases between them.

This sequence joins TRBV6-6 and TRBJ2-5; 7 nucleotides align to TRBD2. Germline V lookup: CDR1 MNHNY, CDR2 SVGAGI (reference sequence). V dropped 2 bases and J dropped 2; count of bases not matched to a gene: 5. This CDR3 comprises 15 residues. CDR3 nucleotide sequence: TGTGCCAGCAGTTACGGGGCGGGGGAGCAAGAGACCCAGTACTTC. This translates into CASSYGAGEQETQYF.

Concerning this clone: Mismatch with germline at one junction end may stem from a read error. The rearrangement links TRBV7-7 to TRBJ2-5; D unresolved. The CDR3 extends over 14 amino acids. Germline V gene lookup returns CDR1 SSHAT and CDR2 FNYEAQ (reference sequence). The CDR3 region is CASSLQYSQETQYF. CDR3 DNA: TGTGCTAGCAGCCTACAATATAGCCAAGAGACCCAGTACTTC.

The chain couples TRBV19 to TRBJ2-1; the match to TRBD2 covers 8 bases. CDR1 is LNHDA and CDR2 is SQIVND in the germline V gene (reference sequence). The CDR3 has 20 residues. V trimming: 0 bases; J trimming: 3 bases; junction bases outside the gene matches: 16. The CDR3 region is CASSIDSGAGVSFGYNEQFF. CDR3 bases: TGTGCCAGTAGTATAGATTCCGGAGCGGGAGTTTCGTTCGGCTACAATGAGCAGTTCTTC. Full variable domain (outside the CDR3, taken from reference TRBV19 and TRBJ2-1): DGGITQSPKYLFRKEGQNVTLSCEQNLNHDAMYWYRQDPGQGLRLIYYSQIVNDFQKGDIAEGYSVSREKKESFPLTVTSAQKNPTAFYLCASSIDSGAGVSFGYNEQFFGPGTRLTVL.

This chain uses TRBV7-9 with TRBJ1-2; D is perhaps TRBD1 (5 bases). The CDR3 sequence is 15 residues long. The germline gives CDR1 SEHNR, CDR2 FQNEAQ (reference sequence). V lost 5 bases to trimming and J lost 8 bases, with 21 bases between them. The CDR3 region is CASSQDAQGAWGYTF. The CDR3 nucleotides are TGTGCCAGCAGCCAAGATGCCCAGGGTGCCTGGGGCTACACCTTC.

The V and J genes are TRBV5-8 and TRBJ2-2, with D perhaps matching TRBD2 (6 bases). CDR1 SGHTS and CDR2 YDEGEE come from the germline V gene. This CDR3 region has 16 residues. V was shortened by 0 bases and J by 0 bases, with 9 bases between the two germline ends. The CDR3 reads CASSLVEGTNTGELFF. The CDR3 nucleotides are TGTGCCAGCAGCTTGGTGGAGGGGACGAACACCGGGGAGCTGTTTTTT.

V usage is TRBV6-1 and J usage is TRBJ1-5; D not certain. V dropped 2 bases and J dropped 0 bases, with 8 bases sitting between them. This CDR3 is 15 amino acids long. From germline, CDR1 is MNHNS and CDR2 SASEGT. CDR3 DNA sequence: TGTGCCAGCAGTGAACCAGGTTATAGCAATCAGCCCCAGCATTTT. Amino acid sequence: CASSEPGYSNQPQHF.

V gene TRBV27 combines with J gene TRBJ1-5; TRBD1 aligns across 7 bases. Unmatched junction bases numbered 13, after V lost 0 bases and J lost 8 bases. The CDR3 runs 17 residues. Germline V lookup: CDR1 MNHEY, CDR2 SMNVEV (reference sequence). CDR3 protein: CASSLSARGGSDKPQHF. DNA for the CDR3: TGTGCCAGCAGTTTATCCGCCAGGGGGGGGTCAGATAAGCCCCAGCATTTT.

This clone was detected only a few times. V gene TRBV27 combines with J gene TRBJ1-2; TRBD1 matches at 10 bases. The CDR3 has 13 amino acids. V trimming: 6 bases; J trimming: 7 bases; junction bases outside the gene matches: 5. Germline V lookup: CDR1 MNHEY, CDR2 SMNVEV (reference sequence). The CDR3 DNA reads TGTGCCAGCAGACGACAGGGGGCGCGTGGCTACACCTTC. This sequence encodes CASRRQGARGYTF.

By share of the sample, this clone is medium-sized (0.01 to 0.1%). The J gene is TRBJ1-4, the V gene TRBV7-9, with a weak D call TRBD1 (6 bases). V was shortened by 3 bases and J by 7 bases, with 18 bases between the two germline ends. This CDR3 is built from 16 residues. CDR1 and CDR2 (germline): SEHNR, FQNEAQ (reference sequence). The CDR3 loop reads CASSFVGQGRGEKLFF. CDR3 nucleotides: TGTGCCAGCAGCTTCGTAGGTCAGGGGCGCGGTGAAAAACTGTTTTTT. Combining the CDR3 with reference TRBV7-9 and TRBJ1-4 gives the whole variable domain DTGVSQNPRHKITKRGQNVTFRCDPISEHNRLYWYRQTLGQGPEFLTYFQNEAQLEKSRLLSDRFSAERPKGSFSTLEIQRTEQGDSAMYLCASSFVGQGRGEKLFFGSGTQLSVL.

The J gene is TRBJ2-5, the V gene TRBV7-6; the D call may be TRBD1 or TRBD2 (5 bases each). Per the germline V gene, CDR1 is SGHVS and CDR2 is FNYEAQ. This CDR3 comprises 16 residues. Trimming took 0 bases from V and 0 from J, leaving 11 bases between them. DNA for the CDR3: TGTGCCAGCAGCTTAGCGGGGGTCTACTACCAAGAGACCCAGTACTTC. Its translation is CASSLAGVYYQETQYF.

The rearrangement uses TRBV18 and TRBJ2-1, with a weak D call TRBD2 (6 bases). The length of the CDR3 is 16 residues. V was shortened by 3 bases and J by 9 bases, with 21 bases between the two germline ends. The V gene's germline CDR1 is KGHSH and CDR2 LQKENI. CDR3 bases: TGTGCCAGCTCACCGGTCCCCGGGAGTACAGGTGGTGAGCAGTTCTTC. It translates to CASSPVPGSTGGEQFF.

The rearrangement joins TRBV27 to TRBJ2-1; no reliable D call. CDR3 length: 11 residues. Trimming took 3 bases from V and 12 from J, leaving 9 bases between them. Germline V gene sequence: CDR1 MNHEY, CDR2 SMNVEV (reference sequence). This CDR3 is CASSFGSRQFF. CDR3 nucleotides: TGTGCCAGCAGTTTTGGCTCGAGGCAGTTCTTC.

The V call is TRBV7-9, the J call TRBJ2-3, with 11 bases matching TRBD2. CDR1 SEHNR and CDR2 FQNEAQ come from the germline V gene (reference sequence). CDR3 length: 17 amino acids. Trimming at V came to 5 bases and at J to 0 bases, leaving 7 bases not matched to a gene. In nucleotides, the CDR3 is TGTGCCAGCAGCGGGGCTAGCGGGAGGACTAGCACAGATACGCAGTATTTT. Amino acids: CASSGASGRTSTDTQYF.

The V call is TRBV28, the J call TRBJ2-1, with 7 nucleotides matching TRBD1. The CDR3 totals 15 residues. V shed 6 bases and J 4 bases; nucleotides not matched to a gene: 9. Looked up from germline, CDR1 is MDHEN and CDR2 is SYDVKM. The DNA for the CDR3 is TGTGCCAGCAGCCGGGACAGCGCCCCATACAATGAGCAGTTCTTC. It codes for CASSRDSAPYNEQFF.